The 28 T cell receptor beta chains below come from one sample, sequenced in a study of OX40 agonist ivuxolimab in advanced cancers. Profiling relied on immunoSEQ multiplex PCR, and the TCRdb table lists in-frame clones only, not all of them. The table includes 20,000 to 25,000 clones, 83% detected once. Source: CD4+ or CD8+ T cells sorted from blood, taken in a trial of the OX40 agonist ivuxolimab. The receptors shown here come from an adult with an advanced solid tumor such as melanoma, head and neck, liver or kidney cancer.

The gene calls are TRBV5-5 and TRBJ2-5; TRBD2 might be the D (5 bases). The germline V gene has CDR1 SGHKS and CDR2 YYEKEE (reference sequence). This CDR3 is 15 amino acids long. V gave up 0 bases and J gave up 1 base, with 10 bases separating them. CDR3 loop: CASSLGGGSQETQYF. CDR3 bases: TGTGCCAGCAGCTTGGGTGGTGGGAGCCAAGAGACCCAGTACTTC.

The gene calls are TRBV18 and TRBJ2-3; D unclear. The CDR3 spans 13 residues. From germline, CDR1 is KGHSH and CDR2 LQKENI. The ends were cut back, 3 bases at V and 2 bases at J, with 6 bases in the middle. CDR3 in amino acids: CASSPILTDTQYF. In DNA form, the CDR3 reads TGTGCCAGCTCACCTATACTCACAGATACGCAGTATTTT.

The CDR3 DNA is TGTGCCAGCAGCCCTGGACGGGTCTACGAGCAGTACTTC. Translation gives CASSPGRVYEQYF. The rearrangement joins TRBV7-3 to TRBJ2-7; D not resolved. Germline-derived CDR1 and CDR2 are SGHTA and FQGTGA. V lost 5 bases and J 3 bases, leaving 11 bases between the germline ends. The CDR3 is 13 residues long.

V usage is TRBV2 and J usage is TRBJ1-2, with D hard to call. Germline V gene sequence: CDR1 SNHLY, CDR2 FYNNEI. The ends were cut back, 0 bases at V and 3 bases at J, with 8 bases in the middle. The CDR3 totals 14 residues. The CDR3 sequence is CASSEAGTDYGYTF. The CDR3 region has the DNA TGTGCCAGCAGTGAAGCGGGCACCGACTATGGCTACACCTTC.

The chain combines TRBV7-2 with TRBJ1-4; TRBD1 aligns across 9 bases. V lost 1 base to trimming and J lost 8 bases; unmatched junction nucleotides: 8. The CDR3 contains 16 residues. Germline V gene sequence: CDR1 SGHTA, CDR2 FQGNSA. The CDR3 region has the DNA TGTGCCAGCAGCTTAGTGGGGGACAGGGTAGACGAAAAACTGTTTTTT. Its protein is CASSLVGDRVDEKLFF.

The V and J genes are TRBV5-6 and TRBJ1-4; TRBD1 aligns across 11 bases. After removal of 4 bases from V and 7 bases from J, the junction contained 3 bases not matched to a gene. The CDR3 length is 14 residues. Germline CDR1 SGHDT, CDR2 YYEEEE. CDR3 nucleotides: TGTGCCAGCAGCCCCGGGACAGGGGGTGAAAAACTGTTTTTT. This sequence encodes CASSPGTGGEKLFF.

The chain links TRBV5-4 to TRBJ2-7; 10 positions agree with TRBD2. J gave up 2 bases and V 1 base, and 12 bases lay outside the gene matches. From germline, CDR1 is SGHNT and CDR2 YYREEE (reference sequence). The CDR3 totals 18 residues. Here the CDR3 reads CASSLRGAGTSAAYEQYF. CDR3 bases: TGTGCCAGCAGCTTGAGGGGTGCAGGGACTAGCGCCGCCTACGAGCAGTACTTC.

Comments on this clone: Germline is not matched at one junction end, which may reflect a read error. The rearrangement uses TRBV18 and TRBJ2-1; possibly TRBD1 for D (5 bases). The CDR3 is 15 amino acids. The germline V gene has CDR1 KGHSH and CDR2 LQKENI. CDR3 bases: TGTGCCAGCTCTCCACAGGATAGCTCCTACAATGAGCAGTTCTTC. This sequence encodes CASSPQDSSYNEQFF.

The V gene is TRBV2, the J gene TRBJ2-7, with TRBD1 identical over 7 bases. J gave up 6 bases and V 4 bases, and 12 bases lay outside the gene matches. This CDR3 region has 15 residues. The germline V gene has CDR1 SNHLY and CDR2 FYNNEI. The CDR3 sequence is CASSAPRGQYGEQYF. The DNA of the CDR3 is TGTGCCAGCAGTGCGCCCCGGGGACAGTATGGCGAGCAGTACTTC.

The chain carries TRBV4-1 and TRBJ2-3; D is perhaps TRBD2 (5 bases). The ends were cut back, 4 bases at V and 4 bases at J, with 21 bases in the middle. CDR1 is MGHRA, CDR2 YSYEKL, per germline. The length of the CDR3 is 17 residues. CDR3 protein: CASSLSTPAGVADTQYF. The CDR3 nucleotides read TGCGCCAGCAGCCTCTCGACCCCGGCCGGGGTGGCAGATACGCAGTATTTT.

This clone appeared once. The CDR3 nucleotides are TGTGCCAGATGGGACAGCAATCAGCCCCAGCATTTT. Protein: CARWDSNQPQHF. The chain employs TRBV27 and TRBJ1-5; tentatively, D is TRBD1 (5 bases). The ends were cut back, 9 bases at V and 1 base at J, with 7 bases in the middle. The germline V gene has CDR1 MNHEY and CDR2 SMNVEV (reference sequence). This CDR3 region has 12 residues.

The chain combines TRBV28 with TRBJ1-5; no firm D call. This CDR3 has 15 residues. The V gene's germline CDR1 is MDHEN and CDR2 SYDVKM. V shed 7 bases and J shed 1 base, with 14 bases lying between them. CDR3 sequence: CASKLEGGSNQPQHF. Written as DNA, the CDR3 is TGTGCCAGCAAGCTGGAGGGAGGGAGCAATCAGCCCCAGCATTTT.

The V gene is TRBV6-1, the J gene TRBJ2-5; D uncertain. This CDR3 is 15 amino acids long. Trimming removed 2 bases from V and 5 bases from J, with 15 bases in between. Germline CDR1 MNHNS, CDR2 SASEGT. The CDR3 region has the DNA TGTGCCAGCAGTGAATCCTCCTCCCCTGGGGAGACCCAGTACTTC. It translates to CASSESSSPGETQYF.

V is TRBV9 and J is TRBJ1-1, with 7 bases matching TRBD1. The V segment lost 7 bases and the J segment 1 base; nucleotides outside the gene matches: 1. CDR3 length equals 12 residues. Germline CDR1 is SGDLS and CDR2 is YYNGEE. The CDR3 DNA reads as TGTGCCAGCGGGACAGCGAACACTGAAGCTTTCTTT. It is translated as CASGTANTEAFF.

The V and J genes are TRBV7-8 and TRBJ2-7; unclear D gene. The germline CDR1 and CDR2 sequences are SGHVS and FQNEAQ. Trimming pared 2 bases from V and 3 bases from J, leaving 8 bases between. CDR3 length equals 13 residues. In DNA form, the CDR3 reads TGTGCCAGCAGCTTAAGTTTGTTCTACGAGCAGTACTTC. It translates to CASSLSLFYEQYF. The full variable domain, its missing parts supplied by reference TRBV7-8 and TRBJ2-7, is GAGVSQSPRYKVAKRGQDVALRCDPISGHVSLFWYQQALGQGPEFLTYFQNEAQLDKSGLPSDRFFAERPEGSVSTLKIQRTQQEDSAVYLCASSLSLFYEQYFGPGTRLTVT.

The rearrangement uses TRBV9 and TRBJ2-2; 14 nucleotides align to TRBD2. The CDR3 spans 18 residues. The germline V gene has CDR1 SGDLS and CDR2 YYNGEE. Trimming took 6 bases from V and 1 from J; bases not matched to a gene: 8. CDR3 sequence: CASTSGTSGRVNTGELFF. CDR3 nucleotides: TGTGCCAGCACATCCGGGACTAGCGGGAGAGTGAACACCGGGGAGCTGTTTTTT.

Written as DNA, the CDR3 is TGTGCCAGCAGCTTAGACAGGGGGACCATCTCCTACAATGAGCAGTTCTTC. This gives the protein CASSLDRGTISYNEQFF. The chain links TRBV7-2 to TRBJ2-1; 8 bases are shared with TRBD1. The CDR3 sequence is 17 residues long. Germline V CDR1 and CDR2: SGHTA, FQGNSA. V was clipped by 1 base and J by 0 bases; unmatched bases: 5. Drawing the rest from reference TRBV7-2 and TRBJ2-1, the complete variable domain is GAGVSQSPSNKVTEKGKDVELRCDPISGHTALYWYRQSLGQGLEFLIYFQGNSAPDKSGLPSDRFSAERTGGSVSTLTIQRTQQEDSAVYLCASSLDRGTISYNEQFFGPGTRLTVL.

This clone was observed a few times. The CDR3 here is CASRDRGTRDYTF. DNA of the CDR3: TGTGCCAGCAGGGACAGGGGCACGAGGGACTACACCTTC. The chain carries TRBV2 and TRBJ1-2, with 9 bases that match TRBD1. V lost 6 bases, J lost 10 bases, and 9 bases stayed unmatched. Looked up from germline, CDR1 is SNHLY and CDR2 is FYNNEI. CDR3 length: 13 residues. Complete variable domain (other parts from reference TRBV2 and TRBJ1-2): EPEVTQTPSHQVTQMGQEVILRCVPISNHLYFYWYRQILGQKVEFLVSFYNNEISEKSEIFDDQFSVERPDGSNFTLKIRSTKLEDSAMYFCASRDRGTRDYTFGSGTRLTVV.

This clone was counted a single time. The rearrangement joins TRBV12-5 to TRBJ2-2, with a tentative D call TRBD2 (6 bases). Germline CDR1 and CDR2: LGHNT and FRNRAP. The CDR3 totals 16 residues. The V end lost 6 bases, the J end lost 7 bases, and 21 bases lay between the germline ends. The CDR3 here is CASGLGGAREDGELFF. CDR3 DNA: TGTGCTAGTGGCCTTGGAGGAGCCAGGGAGGACGGGGAGCTGTTTTTT.

The chain combines TRBV4-1 with TRBJ1-5; TRBD1 might be the D (6 bases). Trimming took 1 base from V and 7 from J, leaving 14 bases between them. The CDR3 is made up of 15 amino acids. Looked up from germline, CDR1 is MGHRA and CDR2 is YSYEKL. CDR3 residues: CASSQGRQGRQPQHF. In nucleotides, the CDR3 is TGCGCCAGCAGCCAAGGGAGGCAGGGGAGGCAGCCCCAGCATTTT.

The chain uses TRBV27 and TRBJ2-3; no reliable D call. CDR1 and CDR2 (germline): MNHEY, SMNVEV (reference sequence). The CDR3 loop spans 14 amino acids. V lost 5 bases to trimming and J lost 3 bases, with 12 bases between them. The CDR3 DNA sequence: TGTGCCAGCAGTCTTTCCCGATCTACAGATACGCAGTATTTT. It translates to CASSLSRSTDTQYF.

In this sample, this clone turned up once. This chain's CDR3 is CAWSGIGPEAFF. The CDR3 nucleotides are TGTGCCTGGAGTGGGATCGGGCCTGAAGCTTTCTTT. This chain uses TRBV30 with TRBJ1-1, with unresolved D. Germline CDR1 is GTSNPN and CDR2 is SVGIG (reference sequence). The CDR3 runs to 12 residues. V was pared by 1 base and J by 6 bases, with 9 bases between. Full variable domain (missing parts from reference TRBV30 and TRBJ1-1): SQTIHQWPATLVQPVGSPLSLECTVEGTSNPNLYWYRQAAGRGLQLLFYSVGIGQISSEVPQNLSASRPQDRQFILSSKKLLLSDSGFYLCAWSGIGPEAFFGQGTRLTVV.

The chain uses TRBV25-1 and TRBJ2-5, with a possible D match to TRBD2 (5 bases). CDR1 and CDR2 from the germline V gene are MGHDK and SYGVNS. V lost 3 bases, J lost 1 base, and 15 bases lay in between. There are 16 residues in the CDR3. The CDR3: CASSDPAVASQETQYF. As DNA, the CDR3 is TGTGCCAGCAGTGATCCAGCGGTTGCGAGCCAAGAGACCCAGTACTTC. The whole variable domain, remainder taken from reference TRBV25-1 and TRBJ2-5, is EADIYQTPRYLVIGTGKKITLECSQTMGHDKMYWYQQDPGMELHLIHYSYGVNSTEKGDLSSESTVSRIRTEHFPLTLESARPSHTSQYLCASSDPAVASQETQYFGPGTRLLVL.

The chain has TRBV7-3 and TRBJ2-3, with D hard to call. CDR1 and CDR2 from the germline V gene are SGHTA and FQGTGA. Deletions cut 3 bases from V and 2 bases from J, with 6 bases between. The CDR3 is 13 residues long. CDR3 sequence (DNA): TGTGCCAGCAGCTTGCGAAACACAGATACGCAGTATTTT. It encodes CASSLRNTDTQYF.

On this clone: An end of the junction does not agree with germline; a read error may underlie this. The CDR3 DNA reads TGTGCCAGCAGTTTAGGGGACAGCGCGTACTTC. Encoded protein: CASSLGDSAYF. V is TRBV13 and J is TRBJ2-7, with 7 bases aligning to TRBD1. This CDR3 spans 11 amino acids. Germline CDR1 reads PRHDT; CDR2 reads FYEKMQ (reference sequence).

This chain connects TRBV12-5 to TRBJ2-1; 7 bases line up with TRBD2. CDR3 length: 13 residues. From germline, CDR1 is LGHNT and CDR2 FRNRAP. Losses at the gene ends were 1 base for V and 10 bases for J; bases not matched to a gene: 4. The CDR3 is CASGLGPAGEQFF. The CDR3 nucleotides read TGTGCTAGTGGTTTGGGCCCAGCGGGGGAGCAGTTCTTC.

The V and J genes are TRBV5-1 and TRBJ2-3; the match to TRBD2 covers 11 bases. With 2 bases clipped from V and 3 bases from J, the junction kept 5 bases outside the gene matches. This CDR3 is 16 amino acids long. CDR1 and CDR2 from the germline V gene are SGHRS and YFSETQ. In DNA, the CDR3 is TGCGCCAGCAGCTTCGCTAGCGGGGGGAATACAGATACGCAGTATTTT. This codes for CASSFASGGNTDTQYF.

This chain uses TRBV7-9 with TRBJ1-2, with D maybe TRBD1 (6 bases). Germline-derived CDR1 and CDR2 are SEHNR and FQNEAQ (reference sequence). Trimming took 9 bases from V and 3 from J, leaving 17 bases between them. The CDR3 contains 14 residues. The CDR3 DNA follows: TGTGCCAGTAGCAGGAGGGGGGCGTACTATGGCTACACCTTC. It specifies CASSRRGAYYGYTF.